This TCR beta chain was identified during a study of blood T cell repertoires in COVID-19. Across the whole study: Samples came from the United States, Italy and Spain, spanning acute and convalescent COVID-19. T cells, B-cell-depleted T cells, or PBMCs supplied cDNA or gDNA.

Germline values: CDR1 LNHDA, CDR2 SQIVND (reference sequence). The CDR3 consists of 12 residues. Trimming took off 9 bases at V and 4 bases at J, with 12 bases between the two ends. TCRdb's copy holds only in-frame clones and misses some; the assay was immunoSEQ multiplex PCR. The sample yields around 200,000 clones, about 77% seen once. The sample comprised peripheral blood. The sequence came from a woman aged 80 or older with active or convalescent COVID-19. The chain uses TRBV19 and TRBJ1-2, with a tentative D call TRBD1 (6 bases). The chain's CDR3 is CASTLGAYGYTF. The DNA of the CDR3 is TGTGCCAGCACACTGGGGGCCTATGGCTACACCTTC.